These T cell receptor beta chains were read from a single sample in a study of shared T cell receptors in the human thymus. Clones were read by immunoSEQ multiplex PCR, and TCRdb kept only the in-frame ones, dropping some. Of roughly 500,000 clones in the sample, roughly 74% are singletons; the top ten hold around 0.012%. These data also formed part of another study, on human thymus T cells.

The sample was thymocytes. The receptor source for this set is a boy under two years old with a congenital heart defect. The CDR3 runs from the conserved cysteine through the conserved F or W. The order of the fields is J gene, D gene, clone size, V gene, CDR3 protein, CDR3 DNA. D genes are given only for firm matches. Only some rows state a clone size, as once, few, many or a class for expanded clones.

TRBJ1-3 TRBD1 few TRBV5-1 CASSPQGQGANTIYF TGCGCCAGCAGCCCCCAGGGACAGGGCGCAAACACCATATATTTT
TRBJ2-3 NA NA TRBV5-4 CASSFSGTDTQYF TGTGCCAGCAGTTTTAGCGGCACAGATACGCAGTATTTT
TRBJ1-5 TRBD1 few TRBV4-3 CASSQDGRTGLNQPQHF TGCGCCAGCAGCCAAGATGGTAGGACAGGATTAAATCAGCCCCAGCATTTT
TRBJ1-2 NA NA TRBV12-5 CASGLVSQSYGYTF TGTGCTAGTGGTTTGGTATCACAGAGCTATGGCTACACCTTC
TRBJ2-1 TRBD2 NA TRBV28 CASSLMSSGSRDEQFF TGTGCCAGCAGTTTAATGTCTAGCGGGAGTAGGGATGAGCAGTTCTTC
TRBJ2-1 NA NA TRBV28 CASSPIRDSMYEQFF TGTGCCAGCAGTCCTATACGCGACTCTATGTATGAGCAGTTCTTC
TRBJ2-1 NA NA TRBV4-1 CASSQVQSSYNEQFF TGCGCCAGCAGCCAAGTTCAATCTAGCTACAATGAGCAGTTCTTC
TRBJ1-2 NA NA TRBV25-1 CASSGHYYGYTF TGTGCCAGCAGCGGACATTACTATGGCTACACCTTC
TRBJ1-1 NA NA TRBV27 CASSLRHRLRNTEAFF TGTGCCAGCAGTTTACGACACAGGCTACGGAACACTGAAGCTTTCTTT
TRBJ2-1 TRBD2 NA TRBV7-9 CASSLWTSGLYNEQFF TGTGCCAGCAGCTTATGGACTAGCGGGCTGTACAATGAGCAGTTCTTC
TRBJ1-1 NA NA TRBV27 CASSLGTRGLTENTEAFF TGTGCCAGCAGTTTAGGGACCAGGGGCCTGACTGAGAACACTGAAGCTTTCTTT
TRBJ1-2 TRBD1 NA TRBV30 CAWSRDREVGYTF TGTGCCTGGAGCCGGGACAGGGAGGTTGGCTACACCTTC
TRBJ1-2 TRBD1 NA TRBV28 CASSCKSATTGYRGYTF TGTGCCAGCAGCTGCAAGAGTGCCACGACAGGGTACCGTGGCTACACCTTC
TRBJ1-2 NA few TRBV7-2 CASSPGRARTTWGYTF TGTGCCAGCAGCCCAGGGAGGGCAAGAACCACTTGGGGCTACACCTTC
TRBJ1-1 NA once TRBV27 CASSPGGTEAFF TGTGCCAGCAGTCCCGGGGGCACTGAAGCTTTCTTT